This T cell receptor beta chain derives from a study of OX40 agonist ivuxolimab in advanced cancers. This clone was found once. Its target is unknown. Assay used: immunoSEQ multiplex PCR; TCRdb lists only in-frame clones, some missing. The sample consists of about 59,000 clones, 90% to 95% of them appearing once. V shed 6 bases and J 0 bases; nucleotides not matched to a gene: 3. This CDR3 comprises 14 residues. The germline V gene has CDR1 MNHEY and CDR2 SVGAGI. Study-wide findings and caveats: Expanded clones were, on average, more numerous in CD8+ T cells than in CD4+.

The chain combines TRBV6-5 with TRBJ2-3, with 7 bases that match TRBD2. The TCR sequence derives from an adult with an advanced solid tumor such as melanoma, head and neck, liver or kidney cancer. The specimen comprised CD4+ or CD8+ T cells sorted from blood, sampled in a trial of the OX40 agonist ivuxolimab. DNA of the CDR3: TGTGCCAGCAGCCAAGCGGGAAGCACAGATACGCAGTATTTT. Translating it yields CASSQAGSTDTQYF.